These 32 T cell receptor beta chains originate from one sample sequenced in a study of cytomegalovirus exposure and HLA in healthy donors. Produced via immunoSEQ multiplex PCR; TCRdb's table is partial and in-frame only. This table has over 150,000 clones, approximately 86% appearing once. Sequencing used PBMCs. The receptor set was obtained from a man aged 18-30 years in good health and CMV-seropositive.

The chain recombines TRBV15 with TRBJ1-2; TRBD1 matches 11 bases. V lost 3 bases and J lost 6; bases outside the gene matches: 6. CDR1 is LNHNV and CDR2 is YYDKDF in the germline V gene (reference sequence). This CDR3 comprises 15 residues. CDR3 DNA sequence: TGTGCCACCAGCAGCCCGTGGGGACAGGGGGATGGCTACACCTTC. Translated: CATSSPWGQGDGYTF.

This clone appeared once. The rearrangement uses TRBV11-3 and TRBJ2-3; TRBD2 agrees at 10 bases. The CDR3 spans 15 residues. Germline loops: CDR1 SGHNT, CDR2 YENEEA. The trim removed 5 bases at V and 2 bases at J, leaving 4 bases unmatched. The CDR3 sequence: CASSPGLADTDTQYF. Here the CDR3 DNA reads TGTGCCAGCAGCCCCGGACTAGCGGACACAGATACGCAGTATTTT. Filled out from reference TRBV11-3 and TRBJ2-3, the complete variable domain reads EAGVVQSPRYKIIEKKQPVAFWCNPISGHNTLYWYLQNLGQGPELLIRYENEEAVDDSQLPKDRFSAERLKGVDSTLKIQPAELGDSAVYLCASSPGLADTDTQYFGPGTRLTVL.

This clone was detected a few times. This sequence joins TRBV29-1 and TRBJ1-2; D possibly corresponds to TRBD1 (6 bases). From germline, CDR1 is SQVTM and CDR2 ANQGSEA. Trimming took off 3 bases at V and 3 bases at J, with 8 bases between the two ends. CDR3 length equals 12 residues. CDR3: CSVEGADYGYTF. DNA of the CDR3: TGCAGCGTTGAGGGGGCGGACTATGGCTACACCTTC.

Here the CDR3 DNA reads TGCGCCAGCAGCTCACGGACAGGGAACACTGAAGCTTTCTTT. It translates to CASSSRTGNTEAFF. V usage is TRBV5-1 and J usage is TRBJ1-1, with 7 nucleotides matching TRBD1. Germline-derived CDR1 and CDR2 are SGHRS and YFSETQ. This CDR3 is built from 14 residues. J gave up 1 base and V 3 bases, and 3 bases lay outside the gene matches.

The CDR3 loop reads CASSADREYGYTF. The DNA of the CDR3 is TGTGCCAGCAGCGCTGACAGGGAATATGGCTACACCTTC. This chain connects TRBV5-6 to TRBJ1-2, with 7 bases identical to TRBD1. Unmatched junction bases numbered 5, after V lost 4 bases and J lost 5 bases. The CDR3 is 13 amino acids. Germline lookup yields CDR1 SGHDT and CDR2 YYEEEE.

Notes on this clone: Compared with germline, one end of the junction differs, possibly owing to a read error. Additional DNA sequences in this sample encode the identical CDR3. The gene calls are TRBV4-1 and TRBJ2-3; 9 bases line up with TRBD2. This CDR3 has 15 amino acids. CDR1 and CDR2 from the germline V gene are MGHRA and YSYEKL. The DNA for the CDR3 is TGCGCCAGCAGCCAAGGGCGGGGGGGCACTGATACGCAGTATTTT. Protein: CASSQGRGGTDTQYF.

The chain carries TRBV7-2 and TRBJ2-5; TRBD2 matches 13 bases. In germline, CDR1 is SGHTA, CDR2 FQGNSA. The CDR3 contains 15 residues. The J segment lost 5 bases and the V segment lost 4 bases, leaving 4 bases of the junction unmatched. The CDR3 here is CASSSGLAGKETQYF. The CDR3, as DNA: TGTGCCAGCAGCTCGGGACTAGCGGGAAAGGAGACCCAGTACTTC.

The chain links TRBV7-9 to TRBJ1-6; possible D gene TRBD1, 5 bases. This CDR3 has 16 amino acids. The V and J ends lost 2 bases and 0 bases respectively, with 8 bases between them. CDR1 SEHNR and CDR2 FQNEAQ come from the germline V gene (reference sequence). DNA of the CDR3: TGTGCCAGCAGCTTACGGGGGAGCTCCTATAATTCACCCCTCCACTTT. Its protein product is CASSLRGSSYNSPLHF. The full variable domain, with the rest looked up from reference TRBV7-9 and TRBJ1-6, is DTGVSQNPRHKITKRGQNVTFRCDPISEHNRLYWYRQTLGQGPEFLTYFQNEAQLEKSRLLSDRFSAERPKGSFSTLEIQRTEQGDSAMYLCASSLRGSSYNSPLHFGNGTRLTVT.

The chain recombines TRBV7-2 with TRBJ2-5, with TRBD2 matching 9 bases. The CDR3 length is 15 residues. The ends lost 4 bases at V and 2 bases at J; junction bases unmatched: 5. Germline V gene data show CDR1 as SGHTA and CDR2 as FQGNSA. CDR3 in DNA: TGTGCCAGCAGCTCTAGCGGGGCATCGCAAGAGACCCAGTACTTC. The encoded protein is CASSSSGASQETQYF.

V usage is TRBV5-8 and J usage is TRBJ2-7, with TRBD2 matching over 7 bases. Trimming cost V 6 bases and J 0 bases; bases outside gene matches: 9. Germline V lookup: CDR1 SGHTS, CDR2 YDEGEE. The CDR3 consists of 15 residues. The CDR3 sequence: CASNLAPSGSYEQYF. In DNA form, the CDR3 reads TGTGCCAGCAATCTGGCCCCTAGCGGCTCCTACGAGCAGTACTTC.

This chain joins TRBV7-2 and TRBJ1-2; a weak D match, TRBD1 (5 bases). Germline V gene data show CDR1 as SGHTA and CDR2 as FQGNSA. This CDR3 has 12 amino acids. Trimming took 5 bases from V and 10 from J, leaving 14 bases between them. CDR3 bases: TGTGCCAGCAGCCGGCTAGGGGTTGACTACACCTTC. It translates to CASSRLGVDYTF.

The chain recombines TRBV10-3 with TRBJ1-1, with D possibly being TRBD1 (5 bases). Germline V CDR1 and CDR2: ENHRY, SYGVKD. V was clipped by 7 bases and J by 1 base, with 13 bases between them. This CDR3 spans 14 amino acids. CDR3 nucleotide sequence: TGTGCCATCACGGGACTGGGGGGGAACACTGAAGCTTTCTTT. Translating it yields CAITGLGGNTEAFF.

This chain uses TRBV10-3 with TRBJ2-1; a weak D match, TRBD2 (7 bases). Germline loops: CDR1 ENHRY, CDR2 SYGVKD. Trimming removed 10 bases from V and 10 bases from J, with 20 bases in between. The CDR3 covers 13 residues. In DNA, the CDR3 is TGTGCCACCCAACCGGGGGGCCTAGACGAGCAGTTCTTC. It codes for CATQPGGLDEQFF.

This clone has more than one count but fewer than ten. The chain joins TRBV7-2 to TRBJ1-2; 9 positions match TRBD1. Germline assignment: CDR1 SGHTA and CDR2 FQGNSA. J gave up 3 bases and V 5 bases, and 4 bases lay outside the gene matches. The CDR3 loop spans 14 amino acids. The CDR3 is CASSKDRGDYGYTF. DNA of the CDR3: TGTGCCAGCAGCAAGGACAGGGGCGACTATGGCTACACCTTC.

The V call is TRBV7-2, the J call TRBJ2-1; 7 bases are a match to TRBD2. Germline CDR1 reads SGHTA; CDR2 reads FQGNSA. Losses at the gene ends were 1 base for V and 7 bases for J; bases not matched to a gene: 13. This CDR3 has 17 amino acids. The CDR3 protein is CASSLVGCREVRNEQFF. In nucleotides, the CDR3 is TGTGCCAGCAGCTTAGTTGGTTGCCGGGAGGTGAGGAATGAGCAGTTCTTC.

J is TRBJ1-6 and V is TRBV10-3; TRBD1 matches 7 bases. Trimming removed 3 bases from V and 7 bases from J; junction bases left unmatched: 6. The CDR3 has 15 amino acids. Germline assignment: CDR1 ENHRY and CDR2 SYGVKD. CDR3 residues: CAISDRGQANSPLHF. CDR3 nucleotide sequence: TGTGCCATCAGTGACCGAGGACAGGCGAATTCACCCCTCCACTTT.

The chain combines TRBV7-6 with TRBJ2-5; 7 bases align to TRBD2. The length of the CDR3 is 15 residues. Losses at the gene ends were 5 bases for V and 0 bases for J; bases not matched to a gene: 6. Germline V gene data show CDR1 as SGHVS and CDR2 as FNYEAQ. The CDR3 bases are TGTGCCAGCAGCCCGGCGGGAGCGGACCAAGAGACCCAGTACTTC. Translation: CASSPAGADQETQYF.

The rearrangement joins TRBV7-9 to TRBJ2-4; the D gene is possibly TRBD1 (5 bases). V shed 2 bases and J shed 8 bases, with 13 bases lying between them. The CDR3 is 14 amino acids. CDR1 SEHNR and CDR2 FQNEAQ come from the germline V gene (reference sequence). CDR3 DNA: TGTGCCAGCAGCTTACTTCCCAGGGCTGACATTCAGTACTTC. It encodes CASSLLPRADIQYF.

The chain couples TRBV2 to TRBJ2-5; 9 bases match TRBD1. The CDR3 contains 17 residues. The V gene end was trimmed by 6 bases and the J gene end by 6 bases; junction bases not matched to a gene: 17. Looked up from germline, CDR1 is SNHLY and CDR2 is FYNNEI. The CDR3 spells CASRPPPAGQGIQTQYF. CDR3 sequence (DNA): TGTGCCAGCAGACCACCCCCAGCAGGACAGGGGATCCAGACCCAGTACTTC. Complete variable domain (other parts from reference TRBV2 and TRBJ2-5): EPEVTQTPSHQVTQMGQEVILRCVPISNHLYFYWYRQILGQKVEFLVSFYNNEISEKSEIFDDQFSVERPDGSNFTLKIRSTKLEDSAMYFCASRPPPAGQGIQTQYFGPGTRLLVL.

J is TRBJ2-1 and V is TRBV5-1; D gene ambiguous. With 3 bases removed from V and 1 base from J, the gap between germline ends came to 17 bases. Germline V gene sequence: CDR1 SGHRS, CDR2 YFSETQ. CDR3 length equals 17 residues. CDR3 coding DNA: TGCGCCAGCAGCTCTCACATAGCAGCCCCATCCTACAATGAGCAGTTCTTC. It is translated as CASSSHIAAPSYNEQFF.

This clone was picked up a small number of times. This chain links TRBV18 with TRBJ1-2, with TRBD1 identical over 8 bases. The V segment lost 1 base and the J segment 0 bases; nucleotides outside the gene matches: 10. The CDR3 sequence is 18 residues long. CDR1 KGHSH and CDR2 LQKENI come from the germline V gene. The DNA for the CDR3 is TGTGCCAGCTCACCACGACTGGGACAGGCCCCCTCTAACTATGGCTACACCTTC. This encodes CASSPRLGQAPSNYGYTF.

The chain carries TRBV9 and TRBJ2-3; 14 bases fit TRBD2. CDR1 is SGDLS and CDR2 is YYNGEE in the germline V gene. V lost 7 bases to trimming and J lost 3 bases; unmatched junction nucleotides: 4. The CDR3 length is 15 residues. The CDR3 loop is CASGGLAGATDTQYF. The CDR3 DNA sequence: TGTGCCAGCGGGGGACTAGCGGGAGCGACAGATACGCAGTATTTT.

The chain uses TRBV9 and TRBJ1-1, with 9 bases aligning to TRBD1. CDR1 is SGDLS and CDR2 is YYNGEE in the germline V gene. The V gene end was trimmed by 3 bases and the J gene end by 3 bases; junction bases not matched to a gene: 9. This CDR3 is built from 16 residues. The CDR3 nucleotides read TGTGCCAGCAGCGCACACAGGGGGCGGGAGGACACTGAAGCTTTCTTT. Amino acid sequence: CASSAHRGREDTEAFF. The variable domain in full, completed from reference TRBV9 and TRBJ1-1, reads DSGVTQTPKHLITATGQRVTLRCSPRSGDLSVYWYQQSLDQGLQFLIQYYNGEERAKGNILERFSAQQFPDLHSELNLSSLELGDSALYFCASSAHRGREDTEAFFGQGTRLTVV.

The chain links TRBV6-5 to TRBJ2-1, with 8 positions matching TRBD2. Trimming took 7 bases from V and 4 from J; bases not matched to a gene: 3. CDR1 and CDR2 from the germline V gene are MNHEY and SVGAGI. The CDR3 spans 13 residues. The CDR3 region is CASTGGGYNEQFF. CDR3 nucleotide sequence: TGTGCCAGCACCGGGGGGGGTTACAATGAGCAGTTCTTC.

The J gene is TRBJ2-6, the V gene TRBV19; possible D gene TRBD1, 6 bases. The germline gives CDR1 LNHDA, CDR2 SQIVND (reference sequence). V lost 8 bases, J lost 0 bases, and 17 bases lay in between. The CDR3 is 17 residues long. CDR3 sequence reads: CASLTGLGSSGANVLTF. The CDR3 DNA follows: TGTGCCAGTTTAACAGGGTTAGGGTCCTCTGGGGCCAACGTCCTGACTTTC.

The CDR3 DNA sequence: TGTGCCAGCAGCGTAGACCCACAGAACACTGAAGCTTTCTTT. Protein sequence: CASSVDPQNTEAFF. This chain connects TRBV9 to TRBJ1-1; D is unclear. This CDR3 contains 14 residues. Trimming removed 0 bases at V and 1 base at J, with 7 bases between. CDR1 is SGDLS, CDR2 YYNGEE, per germline.

This clone was observed a few times. J is TRBJ1-1 and V is TRBV30; the match to TRBD1 covers 7 bases. CDR1 is GTSNPN and CDR2 is SVGIG in the germline V gene (reference sequence). Trimming at V came to 1 base and at J to 1 base, leaving 0 bases not matched to a gene. The CDR3 is 13 amino acids. The CDR3 loop reads CAWSGQGNTEAFF. CDR3 bases: TGTGCCTGGAGTGGACAGGGGAACACTGAAGCTTTCTTT.

This sequence joins TRBV29-1 and TRBJ2-1; D is perhaps TRBD2 (6 bases). V shed 5 bases and J shed 4 bases, with 12 bases lying between them. Germline-derived CDR1 and CDR2 are SQVTM and ANQGSEA. The CDR3 length is 13 residues. The CDR3 nucleotides read TGCAGCGTTCCCAGCGGGCTTTACAATGAGCAGTTCTTC. Amino acids: CSVPSGLYNEQFF.

The rearrangement links TRBV27 to TRBJ2-2, with D possibly being TRBD1 (6 bases). V was clipped by 9 bases and J by 2 bases, with 10 bases between them. The CDR3 runs to 13 residues. Per germline, CDR1 MNHEY and CDR2 SMNVEV (reference sequence). This CDR3 is CASGQTNTGELFF. CDR3 nucleotides: TGTGCCAGTGGACAGACTAACACCGGGGAGCTGTTTTTT.

In its sample, this clone was seen once. The rearrangement uses TRBV5-1 and TRBJ1-1; TRBD1 matches 7 bases. The CDR3 consists of 13 residues. Per the germline V gene, CDR1 is SGHRS and CDR2 is YFSETQ. Trimming took 2 bases from V and 11 from J; bases not matched to a gene: 9. The CDR3 bases are TGCGCCAGCAGCTTCCAGGACAGGCTGTGGGCTTTCTTT. This encodes CASSFQDRLWAFF.

This clone was seen a few times. V is TRBV10-3 and J is TRBJ1-1, with a tentative D call TRBD1 (5 bases). The germline gives CDR1 ENHRY, CDR2 SYGVKD. The V gene lost 3 bases and the J gene lost 6 bases, with 11 bases spanning the gap. The CDR3 has 13 residues. The CDR3 DNA sequence: TGTGCCATCAGTGAAGCAGGGTACGCTGAAGCTTTCTTT. It translates to CAISEAGYAEAFF.

The rearrangement links TRBV7-6 to TRBJ2-5; 8 bases align to TRBD2. V shed 2 bases and J 5 bases; nucleotides not matched to a gene: 7. CDR1 and CDR2 (germline): SGHVS, FNYEAQ. The CDR3 sequence is 15 residues long. The CDR3: CASSLNSGSGETQYF. CDR3 nucleotides: TGTGCCAGCAGCTTAAACAGCGGGAGTGGGGAGACCCAGTACTTC.